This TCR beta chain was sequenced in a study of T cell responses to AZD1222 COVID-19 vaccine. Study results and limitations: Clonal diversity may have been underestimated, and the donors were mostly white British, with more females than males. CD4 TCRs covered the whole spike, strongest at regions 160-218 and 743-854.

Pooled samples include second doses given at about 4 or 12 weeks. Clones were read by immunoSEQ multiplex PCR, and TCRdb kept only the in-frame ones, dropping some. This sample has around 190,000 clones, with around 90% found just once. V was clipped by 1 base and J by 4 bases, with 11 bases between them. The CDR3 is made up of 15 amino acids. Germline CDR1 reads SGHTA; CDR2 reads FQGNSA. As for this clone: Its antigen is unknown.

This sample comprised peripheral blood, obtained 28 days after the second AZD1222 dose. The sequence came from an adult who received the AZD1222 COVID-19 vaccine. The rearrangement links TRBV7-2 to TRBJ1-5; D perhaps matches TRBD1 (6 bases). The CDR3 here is CASSLDSDRNQPQHF. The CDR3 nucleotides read TGTGCCAGCAGCTTAGATTCTGACAGGAATCAGCCCCAGCATTTT.